The entry below gives a single TCR beta chain sequence along with its context. Its cognate antigen is unknown. This record belongs to a study of cytomegalovirus exposure and HLA in healthy donors. Whole-study results and caveats: A prior analysis recorded that most TCR beta V segments were productive about 90% or about 30% of the time. In a later analysis, DRB1 alleles had the most associated TCRs; HLA-C alleles the fewest. Investigators reported approximately 170 TCR beta chains as tied to cytomegalovirus.

60 Vbeta and 13 Jbeta primers were used in PCR. The data were produced by immunoSEQ multiplex PCR, yet TCRdb's version contains in-frame clones alone and is incomplete. The sample has 100,000 to 150,000 clones, about four fifths seen once. The TCR originated in a woman between 35 and 50 years old in good health and CMV-seronegative. The sample was PBMCs.

The CDR3 DNA reads TGCAGCGTTGTAGCGGGAATTTCGAACACCGGGGAGCTGTTTTTT. Its translation: CSVVAGISNTGELFF. The rearrangement links TRBV29-1 to TRBJ2-2; 8 bases match TRBD2. The CDR3 loop spans 15 amino acids. Per germline, CDR1 SQVTM and CDR2 ANQGSEA. V gave up 4 bases and J gave up 0 bases; unmatched junction bases: 4.